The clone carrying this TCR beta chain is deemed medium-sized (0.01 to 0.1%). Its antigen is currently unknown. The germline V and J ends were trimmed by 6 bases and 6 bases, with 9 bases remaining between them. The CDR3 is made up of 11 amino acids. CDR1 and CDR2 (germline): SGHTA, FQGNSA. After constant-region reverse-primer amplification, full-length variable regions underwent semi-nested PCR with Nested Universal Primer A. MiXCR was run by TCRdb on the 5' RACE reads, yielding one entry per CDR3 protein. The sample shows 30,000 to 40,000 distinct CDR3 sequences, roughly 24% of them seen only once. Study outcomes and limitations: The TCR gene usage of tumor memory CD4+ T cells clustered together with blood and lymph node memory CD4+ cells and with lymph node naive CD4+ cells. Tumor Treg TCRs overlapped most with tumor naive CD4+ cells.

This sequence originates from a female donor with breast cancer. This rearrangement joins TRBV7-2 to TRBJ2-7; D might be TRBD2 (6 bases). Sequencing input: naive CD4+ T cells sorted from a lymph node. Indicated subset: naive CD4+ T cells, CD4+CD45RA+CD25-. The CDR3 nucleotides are TGTGCCAGCAGGAGGGGAGGCGAGCAGTACTTC. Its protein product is CASRRGGEQYF.